This is a list of T cell receptor beta chains from one sample in a study of T cells in tuberculosis. Method: immunoSEQ multiplex PCR; TCRdb's copy keeps in-frame clones and lacks some. The sample yields about 34,000 clones, 80% to 95% seen once. Sequencing was performed on PBMCs, taken at tuberculosis diagnosis. Receptors originate from an adult with tuberculosis. CDR3s include the opening cysteine and the closing phenylalanine or tryptophan. D genes are given only for firm matches. Size is stated for part of the rows, as once, few or many counts, or as a class when the clone is expanded.

j_gene: TRBJ2-5; abundance: .; d_gene: .; v_gene: TRBV4-1; CDR3nt: TGCGCCAGCAGCCAAGTGTCCCTCCAAGAGACCCAGTACTTC; CDR3aa: CASSQVSLQETQYF
j_gene: TRBJ2-7; abundance: .; d_gene: .; v_gene: TRBV19; CDR3nt: TGTGCCAGTAGTATAGGAGGGGGGGCCCACTACGAGCAGTACTTC; CDR3aa: CASSIGGGAHYEQYF
j_gene: TRBJ2-7; abundance: .; d_gene: TRBD1; v_gene: TRBV5-1; CDR3nt: TGCGCCAGCAGAGCGACAGGGGAGATGCACTACGAGCAGTACTTC; CDR3aa: CASRATGEMHYEQYF
j_gene: TRBJ1-4; abundance: .; d_gene: .; v_gene: TRBV19; CDR3nt: TGTGCCAGTTCCGTGGGCTTGAGTGAAAAACTGTTTTTT; CDR3aa: CASSVGLSEKLFF
j_gene: TRBJ2-7; abundance: .; d_gene: TRBD2; v_gene: TRBV5-1; CDR3nt: TGCGCCAGCAGCTGGAGCAGCGGGAGTTCCTACGAGCAGTACTTC; CDR3aa: CASSWSSGSSYEQYF
j_gene: TRBJ2-5; abundance: .; d_gene: TRBD1; v_gene: TRBV4-1; CDR3nt: TGCGCCAGCAGCCAATTCCCGGGACAGAGGTTTCAAGAGACCCAGTACTTC; CDR3aa: CASSQFPGQRFQETQYF
j_gene: TRBJ2-7; abundance: .; d_gene: TRBD1; v_gene: TRBV2; CDR3nt: TGTGCCAGCAGTGATCCGACAGGGGTTGGGGCCTACGAGCAGTACTTC; CDR3aa: CASSDPTGVGAYEQYF
j_gene: TRBJ2-1; abundance: .; d_gene: TRBD1; v_gene: TRBV28; CDR3nt: TGTGCCAGCAGTCGGGTCAGGGGGAAGCAGTTCTTC; CDR3aa: CASSRVRGKQFF
j_gene: TRBJ2-5; abundance: .; d_gene: .; v_gene: TRBV27; CDR3nt: TGTGCCAGCACCCTCTCCCTCAAGCGGACCCAAGAGACCCAGTACTTC; CDR3aa: CASTLSLKRTQETQYF
j_gene: TRBJ2-7; abundance: .; d_gene: TRBD1; v_gene: TRBV5-8; CDR3nt: TGTGCCAGCCGCCCTCGCTTACAGGGGGTCTACGAGCAGTACTTC; CDR3aa: CASRPRLQGVYEQYF
j_gene: TRBJ1-3; abundance: .; d_gene: .; v_gene: TRBV7-2; CDR3nt: TGTGCCAGCAGCTTAGTATGGGGGCCTGGAAACACCATATATTTT; CDR3aa: CASSLVWGPGNTIYF
j_gene: TRBJ2-7; abundance: .; d_gene: .; v_gene: TRBV12-5; CDR3nt: TGTGCTAGTGCCCCGGGAAACGGAGGGCCCTCTTCCTACGAGCAGTACTTC; CDR3aa: CASAPGNGGPSSYEQYF
j_gene: TRBJ1-1; abundance: .; d_gene: .; v_gene: TRBV20-1; CDR3nt: TGCAGTGTTACACCCCGTGAAGCTTTCTTT; CDR3aa: CSVTPREAFF
j_gene: TRBJ2-3; abundance: .; d_gene: .; v_gene: TRBV9; CDR3nt: TGTGCCAGCAGCGTAGGGGACATGGCATCTGATACGCAGTATTTT; CDR3aa: CASSVGDMASDTQYF
j_gene: TRBJ2-1; abundance: .; d_gene: TRBD1; v_gene: TRBV6-5; CDR3nt: TGTGCCAGCAGGACAGGGATCGATGAGCAGTTCTTC; CDR3aa: CASRTGIDEQFF
j_gene: TRBJ2-3; abundance: .; d_gene: TRBD2; v_gene: TRBV5-4; CDR3nt: TGTGCCAGCAGCTTCCGTAGCGGGGCTAGCACAGATACGCAGTATTTT; CDR3aa: CASSFRSGASTDTQYF
j_gene: TRBJ1-2; abundance: .; d_gene: .; v_gene: TRBV6-6; CDR3nt: TGTGCCAGCAGTTACTCTCAGGGTCCTAACTATGGCTACACCTTC; CDR3aa: CASSYSQGPNYGYTF
j_gene: TRBJ1-1; abundance: .; d_gene: TRBD1; v_gene: TRBV5-1; CDR3nt: TGCGCCAGCAGCTCGGGACAGGGGACGAACACTGAAGCTTTCTTT; CDR3aa: CASSSGQGTNTEAFF
j_gene: TRBJ2-1; abundance: few; d_gene: TRBD2; v_gene: TRBV5-1; CDR3nt: TGCGCCAGCAGCTCCCTCGGGACTAGCGGGGCTTTCTCCTACAATGAGCAGTTCTTC; CDR3aa: CASSSLGTSGAFSYNEQFF
j_gene: TRBJ1-6; abundance: .; d_gene: TRBD1; v_gene: TRBV6-6; CDR3nt: TGTGCCAGCAGTTCGGACAGGGAGACACCCCTCCACTTT; CDR3aa: CASSSDRETPLHF
j_gene: TRBJ2-5; abundance: .; d_gene: .; v_gene: TRBV9; CDR3nt: TGTGCCAGCAGCGTAGATTCGGGACTCAACCAAGAGACCCAGTACTTC; CDR3aa: CASSVDSGLNQETQYF
j_gene: TRBJ1-5; abundance: .; d_gene: TRBD1; v_gene: TRBV12-5; CDR3nt: TGTGCTAGTGGTCCAGCCGGACAGGGCCGGGGACAGCCCCAGCATTTT; CDR3aa: CASGPAGQGRGQPQHF
j_gene: TRBJ2-7; abundance: .; d_gene: .; v_gene: TRBV21-1; CDR3nt: TGTGCCAGACCACAGGGCCGAAACCTTTACGAGCAGTACTTC; CDR3aa: CARPQGRNLYEQYF
j_gene: TRBJ1-4; abundance: .; d_gene: TRBD1; v_gene: TRBV6-6; CDR3nt: TGTGCCAGCAGCCACGAGGGGGCGGGGGAAAAACTGTTTTTT; CDR3aa: CASSHEGAGEKLFF
j_gene: TRBJ1-4; abundance: .; d_gene: .; v_gene: TRBV28; CDR3nt: TGTGCCAGCAGTCCAGGTCCGGGGAGGAATGAAAAACTGTTTTTT; CDR3aa: CASSPGPGRNEKLFF
j_gene: TRBJ2-5; abundance: .; d_gene: TRBD1; v_gene: TRBV29-1; CDR3nt: TGCAGCGTTGCGACAGGGGTTCGGGAGACCCAGTACTTC; CDR3aa: CSVATGVRETQYF
j_gene: TRBJ2-3; abundance: .; d_gene: TRBD2; v_gene: TRBV5-6; CDR3nt: TGTGCCAGCAGCTTGGAGGGCTTAGCGGGGGGCCGCACAGATACGCAGTATTTT; CDR3aa: CASSLEGLAGGRTDTQYF
j_gene: TRBJ1-1; abundance: .; d_gene: .; v_gene: TRBV5-8; CDR3nt: TGTGCCAGCAGCGTGGACAGCGGCACTGAAGCTTTCTTT; CDR3aa: CASSVDSGTEAFF
j_gene: TRBJ2-1; abundance: .; d_gene: .; v_gene: TRBV2; CDR3nt: TGTGCCAGCTTTAGACTGAGAAGCTCCTACAATGAGCAGTTCTTC; CDR3aa: CASFRLRSSYNEQFF
j_gene: TRBJ1-1; abundance: once; d_gene: .; v_gene: TRBV6-5; CDR3nt: TGTGCCAGCAGTTACTACGGTAACACTGAAGCTTTCTTT; CDR3aa: CASSYYGNTEAFF
j_gene: TRBJ1-1; abundance: once; d_gene: TRBD1; v_gene: TRBV15; CDR3nt: TGTGCCACCAGCAGGGAGGACAGGCGGCAAAAGGCTGAAGCTTTCTTT; CDR3aa: CATSREDRRQKAEAFF
j_gene: TRBJ2-7; abundance: .; d_gene: TRBD2; v_gene: TRBV6-1; CDR3nt: TGTGCCAGCAGTGGGGACTACTACGAGCAGTACTTC; CDR3aa: CASSGDYYEQYF
j_gene: TRBJ1-1; abundance: .; d_gene: .; v_gene: TRBV27; CDR3nt: TGTGCCAGCAGTCCCGGCGGGACTGAAGCTTTCTTT; CDR3aa: CASSPGGTEAFF
j_gene: TRBJ2-6; abundance: .; d_gene: TRBD1; v_gene: TRBV28; CDR3nt: TGTGCCAGCAGGACGACAGGGACAATAACGTCTGGGGCCAACGTCCTGACTTTC; CDR3aa: CASRTTGTITSGANVLTF
j_gene: TRBJ2-2; abundance: .; d_gene: TRBD2; v_gene: TRBV30; CDR3nt: TGTGCCTGGAGGCCCCTAAGCACGGTCGGGAGGGCCGGCACCGGGGAGCTGTTTTTT; CDR3aa: CAWRPLSTVGRAGTGELFF
j_gene: TRBJ2-6; abundance: .; d_gene: .; v_gene: TRBV28; CDR3nt: TGTGCCAGCAGTTTCTCGGCTGGGGCCAACGTCCTGACTTTC; CDR3aa: CASSFSAGANVLTF
j_gene: TRBJ2-2; abundance: .; d_gene: TRBD2; v_gene: TRBV6-1; CDR3nt: TGTGCCAGCAGTACTAGCGGGGGGCCACCCGGGGAGCTGTTTTTT; CDR3aa: CASSTSGGPPGELFF
j_gene: TRBJ1-2; abundance: .; d_gene: .; v_gene: TRBV5-1; CDR3nt: TGCGCCAGCAGCTTGTCCGGAGGCCTGGGCGCCTATGGCTACACCTTC; CDR3aa: CASSLSGGLGAYGYTF
j_gene: TRBJ1-2; abundance: .; d_gene: TRBD1; v_gene: TRBV10-3; CDR3nt: TGTGCCATCAGTATGGGACAGGGGACGGGCTACACCTTC; CDR3aa: CAISMGQGTGYTF
j_gene: TRBJ2-5; abundance: .; d_gene: TRBD1; v_gene: TRBV6-5; CDR3nt: TGTGCCAGTTGGACAGGGAAAGAGACCCAGTACTTC; CDR3aa: CASWTGKETQYF
j_gene: TRBJ1-1; abundance: .; d_gene: .; v_gene: TRBV5-8; CDR3nt: TGTGCCAGCAGCTTGGCAGGGAGGGATGGAGCTTTCTTT; CDR3aa: CASSLAGRDGAFF
j_gene: TRBJ2-2; abundance: .; d_gene: .; v_gene: TRBV7-9; CDR3nt: TGTGCCAGCAGCTTAGCCGGGAGCTACACCGGGGAGCTGTTTTTT; CDR3aa: CASSLAGSYTGELFF
j_gene: TRBJ2-7; abundance: .; d_gene: .; v_gene: TRBV10-2; CDR3nt: TGCGCCAGCAGTGAGCACGACAGGGCGGGAGAGCAGTACTTC; CDR3aa: CASSEHDRAGEQYF
j_gene: TRBJ2-4; abundance: .; d_gene: TRBD1; v_gene: TRBV19; CDR3nt: TGTGCCAGTAGTAACCGGGACAGGGGTATGGGCATTCAGTACTTC; CDR3aa: CASSNRDRGMGIQYF
j_gene: TRBJ2-7; abundance: .; d_gene: TRBD1; v_gene: TRBV4-1; CDR3nt: TGCGCCAGCAGCCAAGAAGACAGGGGAGATCTCCGCGAGCAGTACTTC; CDR3aa: CASSQEDRGDLREQYF
j_gene: TRBJ2-7; abundance: .; d_gene: TRBD1; v_gene: TRBV20-1; CDR3nt: TGCAGTGCACCACAGGGGTACGAGCAGTACTTC; CDR3aa: CSAPQGYEQYF
j_gene: TRBJ1-1; abundance: .; d_gene: .; v_gene: TRBV2; CDR3nt: TGTGCCAGCTATGGTCAGGAGGGCACTGAAGCTTTCTTT; CDR3aa: CASYGQEGTEAFF
j_gene: TRBJ1-2; abundance: .; d_gene: TRBD1; v_gene: TRBV28; CDR3nt: TGTGCCAGCAGCGGCTCGACAGGGGCTACACCCTATGGCTACACCTTC; CDR3aa: CASSGSTGATPYGYTF
j_gene: TRBJ1-4; abundance: once; d_gene: .; v_gene: TRBV30; CDR3nt: TGTGCCTGGAGTCCCCGGGCGGGAACTAATGAAAAACTGTTTTTT; CDR3aa: CAWSPRAGTNEKLFF
j_gene: TRBJ2-3; abundance: .; d_gene: .; v_gene: TRBV6-1; CDR3nt: TGTGCCAGCAGTGCACTAACCGAGGTAGATACGCAGTATTTT; CDR3aa: CASSALTEVDTQYF
j_gene: TRBJ2-7; abundance: .; d_gene: .; v_gene: TRBV15; CDR3nt: TGTGCCACCAGCAGGCACGATACCCGGGGTATAACCCAACAAGACGGCTACGAGCAGTACTTC; CDR3aa: CATSRHDTRGITQQDGYEQYF
j_gene: TRBJ1-4; abundance: .; d_gene: .; v_gene: TRBV2; CDR3nt: TGTGCCAGCAGGCCCGGGGGTGCCAATGAAAAACTGTTTTTT; CDR3aa: CASRPGGANEKLFF
j_gene: TRBJ2-1; abundance: few; d_gene: TRBD2; v_gene: TRBV5-6; CDR3nt: TGTGCCAGCAGCCGACTAGCGGGATATTACAATGAGCAGTTCTTC; CDR3aa: CASSRLAGYYNEQFF
j_gene: TRBJ1-6; abundance: .; d_gene: .; v_gene: TRBV7-3; CDR3nt: TGTGCCAGCAGCTTGTTCTCGTCCTATAATTCACCCCTCCACTTT; CDR3aa: CASSLFSSYNSPLHF
j_gene: TRBJ2-7; abundance: .; d_gene: .; v_gene: TRBV2; CDR3nt: TGTGCCAGCAGTACCTCATGGCAATTGGCCGAAGCCTACGAGCAGTACTTC; CDR3aa: CASSTSWQLAEAYEQYF
j_gene: TRBJ2-3; abundance: .; d_gene: TRBD2; v_gene: TRBV4-1; CDR3nt: TGCGCCAGCAGATCACTGGGACTAGCGGGGGCAGATACGCAGTATTTT; CDR3aa: CASRSLGLAGADTQYF
j_gene: TRBJ1-5; abundance: .; d_gene: .; v_gene: TRBV28; CDR3nt: TGTGCCAGCAGTTTTTATGATCAGCCCCAGCATTTT; CDR3aa: CASSFYDQPQHF